This T cell receptor beta chain is drawn from a study of blood T cell repertoires in COVID-19. Germline V gene data show CDR1 as LGHDT and CDR2 as YNNKEL (reference sequence). The CDR3 covers 13 residues. Trimming pared 4 bases from V and 5 bases from J, leaving 12 bases between. Recruits, aged roughly 18 to 100 years, lived in 24 US areas. Participant-given clinical history determined each cohort assignment. Per the study methods: For nucleated cells, counts were estimated from reference gene primer amplification. The method was immunoSEQ multiplex PCR; TCRdb's version includes in-frame clones alone and lacks a portion of them. That table furnishes V, J and clone size, whereas the DNA furnished D and trimming. Of about 190,000 clones detected, approximately 84% appear once; the ten largest clones hold 2.5% to 3.5%.

The genes are TRBV3-1 (or the pseudogene TRBV3-2) and TRBJ2-7, with TRBD2 as a possible D gene (5 bases). The specimen sequenced was PBMCs or T cells enriched from blood (not recorded which). The clonotype was recovered from a woman aged 25 to 39 who had recovered from COVID-19. CDR3 nucleotides: TGTGCCAGCAGCCCTGGAGGTGTGGACGAGCAGTACGTC. Protein: CASSPGGVDEQYV.